This T cell receptor (beta chain) was obtained from a study of cytomegalovirus exposure and HLA in healthy donors. This clone showed up just once. As yet, its antigen is unknown. Only in-frame clones appear in the TCRdb table, and some are missing; sequencing was by immunoSEQ multiplex PCR. The table includes about 200,000 clones, roughly 91% detected once. Study-wide results and limits: Cytomegalovirus association was assigned to about 150 TCR beta chains. The dataset shows that most TCR sequences were rare, while some public TCRs occurred in many donors. Reports described diagnosis of cytomegalovirus status by the classifier as highly specific and sensitive.

The study drew the donors from its 120-subject validation cohort, separate from the approximately 700-subject first cohort. V shed 7 bases, J shed 4 bases, and the junction held 10 bases outside the gene matches. The V gene's germline CDR1 is MDHEN and CDR2 SYDVKM. This CDR3 has 15 amino acids. This clonotype originated in a woman younger than 30 in good health and CMV-seropositive. The V gene is TRBV28, the J gene TRBJ2-1, with 7 bases identical to TRBD2. Sequencing was done on a sample of PBMCs. The CDR3 bases are TGTGCCAGCAAACGGGACTACCGACCTTACAATGAGCAGTTCTTC. Its protein is CASKRDYRPYNEQFF.